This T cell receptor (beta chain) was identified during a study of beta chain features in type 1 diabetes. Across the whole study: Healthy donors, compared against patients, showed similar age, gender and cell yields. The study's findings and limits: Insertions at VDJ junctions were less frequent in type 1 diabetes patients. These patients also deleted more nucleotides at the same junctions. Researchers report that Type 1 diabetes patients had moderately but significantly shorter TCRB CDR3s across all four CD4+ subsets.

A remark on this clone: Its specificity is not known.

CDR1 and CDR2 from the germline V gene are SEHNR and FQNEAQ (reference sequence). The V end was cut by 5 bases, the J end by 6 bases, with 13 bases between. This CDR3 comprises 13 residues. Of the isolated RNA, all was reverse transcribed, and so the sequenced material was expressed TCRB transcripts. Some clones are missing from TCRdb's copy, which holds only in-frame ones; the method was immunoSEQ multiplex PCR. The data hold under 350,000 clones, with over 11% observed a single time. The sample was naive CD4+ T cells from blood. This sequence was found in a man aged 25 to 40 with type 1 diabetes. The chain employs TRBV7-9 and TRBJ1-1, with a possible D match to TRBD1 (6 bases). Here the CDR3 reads CASSPEGEAEAFF. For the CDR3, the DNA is TGTGCCAGCAGCCCCGAGGGGGAAGCTGAAGCTTTCTTT. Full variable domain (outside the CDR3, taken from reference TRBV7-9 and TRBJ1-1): DTGVSQNPRHKITKRGQNVTFRCDPISEHNRLYWYRQTLGQGPEFLTYFQNEAQLEKSRLLSDRFSAERPKGSFSTLEIQRTEQGDSAMYLCASSPEGEAEAFFGQGTRLTVV.